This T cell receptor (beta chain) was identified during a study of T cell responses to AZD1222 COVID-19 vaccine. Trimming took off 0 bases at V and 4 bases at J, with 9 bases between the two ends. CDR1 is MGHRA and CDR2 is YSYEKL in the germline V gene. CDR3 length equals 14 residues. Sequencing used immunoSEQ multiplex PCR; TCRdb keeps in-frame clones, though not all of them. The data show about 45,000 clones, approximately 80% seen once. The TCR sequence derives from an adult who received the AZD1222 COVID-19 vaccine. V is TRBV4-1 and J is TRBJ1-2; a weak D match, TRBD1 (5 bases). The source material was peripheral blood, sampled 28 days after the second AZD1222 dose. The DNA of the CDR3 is TGCGCCAGCAGCCAAGACAAGGGGACCTATGGCTACACCTTC. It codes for CASSQDKGTYGYTF.